The present T cell receptor (beta chain) was sequenced within a study of tumor and adjacent non-tumor tissue in lung cancer. Whole-study results and caveats: Tumor tissue had significantly higher TCR diversity than normal lung.

This sample's RNA came from whole unsorted tissue. A modified ARM-PCR protocol with three rounds of nested PCR amplified TCRbeta. A single record per CDR3 protein comes from TCRdb applying MiXCR to the multiplex PCR reads. The table shows 75,000 to 100,000 distinct CDR3 sequences, with around 64% occurring only once. The germline V gene encodes CDR1 LGHNA and CDR2 YNFKEQ. This CDR3 comprises 15 residues. V was trimmed by 5 bases and J by 8 bases, leaving 19 bases between them. A single count supports this clonotype. The antigen is not known. The specimen sequenced was lung tumor tissue. The sequence was obtained from a man aged 60-69 years with non-small cell lung cancer. J is TRBJ2-1 and V is TRBV4-2; the D is unclear. CDR3 sequence: CASSTNRVLADEQFF. DNA for the CDR3: TGTGCCAGCAGCACGAATAGGGTCCTGGCGGATGAGCAGTTCTTC.